This passage covers 22 T cell receptor beta chains from one sample sequenced in a study of early T cells in non-severe SARS-CoV-2 infection. MiXCR was run by TCRdb on the 5' RACE reads, yielding one entry per CDR3 protein. The sample records roughly 65,000 distinct CDR3 sequences, more than 10% being singletons. Sequencing used whole blood. The receptor set was obtained from an adult who was a healthcare worker with PCR-confirmed SARS-CoV-2 infection or an uninfected control (not recorded which).

This clonotype was counted at least ten times. The V gene is TRBV12-5, the J gene TRBJ2-7; TRBD1 might be the D (6 bases). The V and J ends lost 7 bases and 4 bases respectively, with 14 bases between them. The CDR3 is made up of 13 amino acids. Germline CDR1 reads LGHNT; CDR2 reads FRNRAP. The CDR3 bases are TGTGCTAGTGCAGGGGTGCCACCTTACGAGCAGTACTTC. Residues: CASAGVPPYEQYF.

The table lists this clonotype with many counts. The chain has TRBV10-2 and TRBJ2-7; the D gene is possibly TRBD2 (6 bases). The germline V gene has CDR1 WSHSY and CDR2 SAAADI. The CDR3 contains 14 residues. V was clipped by 2 bases and J by 2 bases, with 10 bases between them. The CDR3 is CASSEGGPTYEQYF. CDR3 in DNA: TGCGCCAGCAGTGAGGGAGGGCCCACCTACGAGCAGTACTTC.

This clonotype has more than one count but fewer than ten. The chain joins TRBV29-1 to TRBJ1-1; D remains unclear. The CDR3 contains 12 residues. CDR1 and CDR2 (germline): SQVTM, ANQGSEA. V shed 6 bases and J shed 1 base, with 9 bases lying between them. CDR3: CSVPAGNTEAFF. CDR3 DNA: TGCAGCGTGCCGGCGGGGAACACTGAAGCTTTCTTT. The full variable domain, its missing parts supplied by reference TRBV29-1 and TRBJ1-1, is SAVISQKPSRDICQRGTSLTIQCQVDSQVTMMFWYRQQPGQSLTLIATANQGSEATYESGFVIDKFPISRPNLTFSTLTVSNMSPEDSSIYLCSVPAGNTEAFFGQGTRLTVV.

This clonotype was seen more than once but under ten times. The V and J genes are TRBV6-6 and TRBJ2-7; 7 positions agree with TRBD1. The CDR3 has 15 residues. Germline CDR1 is MNHNY and CDR2 is SVGAGI (reference sequence). After removal of 7 bases from V and 4 bases from J, the junction contained 13 bases not matched to a gene. CDR3 in amino acids: CASTPGIGGTYEQYF. The CDR3 DNA reads TGTGCCAGCACTCCAGGGATAGGGGGCACATACGAGCAGTACTTC.

A single count supports this clonotype. The germline gene is not matched at one end of the junction; a read error may be the cause. This chain links TRBV7-9 with TRBJ2-1; no clear D gene. The CDR3 totals 15 residues. Germline loops: CDR1 SEHNR, CDR2 FQNEAQ (reference sequence). The CDR3 region has the DNA TGTGCCAGCAGCTTTTCATTCAGCTCCTGCAATGAGCAGTTCTTC. Translated: CASSFSFSSCNEQFF.

This clonotype has more than one count but fewer than ten. The V call is TRBV6-6, the J call TRBJ2-7, with 10 bases fitting TRBD1. The CDR3 extends over 15 amino acids. CDR1 and CDR2 (germline): MNHNY, SVGAGI (reference sequence). Losses at the gene ends were 5 bases for V and 7 bases for J; bases not matched to a gene: 11. The CDR3 DNA reads as TGTGCCAGCAGTGACCGGGACAGGGGAAGTAGTGAGCAGTACTTC. It specifies CASSDRDRGSSEQYF.

This CDR3 is CASSNPNGANVLTF. As DNA, the CDR3 is TGTGCCAGCAGTAACCCAAATGGGGCCAACGTCCTGACTTTC. The rearrangement uses TRBV6-5 and TRBJ2-6; D ambiguous. Per germline, CDR1 MNHEY and CDR2 SVGAGI. The CDR3 covers 14 residues. V lost 5 bases, J lost 3 bases, and 8 bases lay in between.

Only a few counts were recorded for this clonotype. The rearrangement uses TRBV18 and TRBJ2-2; a weak D match, TRBD2 (6 bases). The CDR3 spans 13 residues. From germline, CDR1 is KGHSH and CDR2 LQKENI. The ends were cut back, 4 bases at V and 6 bases at J, with 9 bases in the middle. The CDR3, as DNA: TGTGCCAGCTCACGGGGAGGCGCCGGGGAGCTGTTTTTT. This codes for CASSRGGAGELFF.

This clonotype was seen a handful of times. The rearrangement links TRBV6-4 to TRBJ2-2, with D hard to call. The CDR3 extends over 13 amino acids. Germline assignment: CDR1 MRHNA and CDR2 SNTAGT. Trimming pared 4 bases from V and 7 bases from J, leaving 10 bases between. CDR3 nucleotides: TGTGCCAGCAGTGCCACGGAGAGCGGGGAGCTGTTTTTT. Residues: CASSATESGELFF.

Only a few counts were recorded for this clonotype. The CDR3 DNA reads TGTGCCAGCAGTCATCTTCACCCGGGACTAAGCACAGATACGCAGTATTTT. Amino acids: CASSHLHPGLSTDTQYF. The J gene is TRBJ2-3, the V gene TRBV14; TRBD2 matches 7 bases. The ends lost 6 bases at V and 0 bases at J; junction bases unmatched: 12. The CDR3 covers 17 residues. Germline assignment: CDR1 SGHDN and CDR2 FVKESK.

This clonotype occurred a few times. The CDR3 nucleotides read TGTGCCAGCAGCTTGGGACAGGGGGCAGGGGATACGCAGTATTTT. The encoded protein is CASSLGQGAGDTQYF. The V call is TRBV5-6, the J call TRBJ2-3, with 10 nucleotides matching TRBD1. J was trimmed by 6 bases and V by 0 bases; bases with no gene match: 4. CDR3 length: 15 residues. Germline V gene sequence: CDR1 SGHDT, CDR2 YYEEEE.

This chain joins TRBV6-6 and TRBJ1-2; possible D gene TRBD1, 6 bases. The V gene lost 5 bases and the J gene lost 6 bases, with 22 bases spanning the gap. In germline, CDR1 is MNHNY, CDR2 SVGAGI (reference sequence). The CDR3 sequence is 16 residues long. The CDR3 spells CASSRENSAGAHGYTF. DNA of the CDR3: TGTGCCAGCAGTCGGGAGAATTCGGCGGGGGCGCATGGCTACACCTTC.

This clonotype has at least ten counts. This chain links TRBV7-2 with TRBJ2-1; D remains unclear. Germline CDR1 and CDR2: SGHTA and FQGNSA. The CDR3 extends over 16 amino acids. V gave up 1 base and J gave up 2 bases, with 12 bases separating them. In DNA form, the CDR3 reads TGTGCCAGCAGCTTAGGCGACTTATTCACCTACAATGAGCAGTTCTTC. It specifies CASSLGDLFTYNEQFF.

This chain uses TRBV5-1 with TRBJ2-3; possibly TRBD2 for D (5 bases). In germline, CDR1 is SGHRS, CDR2 YFSETQ. The CDR3 spans 14 residues. The ends were cut back, 0 bases at V and 7 bases at J, with 12 bases in the middle. Here the CDR3 reads CASSLDGEGNTQYF. The CDR3 coding sequence is TGCGCCAGCAGCTTGGACGGGGAAGGAAATACGCAGTATTTT.

In its sample, this clonotype was seen a few times. The chain carries TRBV5-6 and TRBJ1-1; no clear D gene. Trimming pared 7 bases from V and 2 bases from J, leaving 6 bases between. CDR1 SGHDT and CDR2 YYEEEE come from the germline V gene. The CDR3 length is 11 residues. The CDR3 sequence is CASGYNTEAFF. The CDR3 DNA sequence: TGTGCCAGCGGATATAACACTGAAGCTTTCTTT.

This clonotype was found many times. V gene TRBV27 combines with J gene TRBJ2-3, with D perhaps TRBD1 (5 bases). Germline CDR1 reads MNHEY; CDR2 reads SMNVEV (reference sequence). The V gene lost 4 bases and the J gene lost 5 bases, with 13 bases spanning the gap. The CDR3 is made up of 14 amino acids. The CDR3 here is CASSSTDPRDTQYF. CDR3 in DNA: TGTGCCAGCAGTTCGACAGATCCTCGAGATACGCAGTATTTT.

This clonotype was counted ten times or more. The CDR3 DNA is TGTGCCAGCAGCCTGGGGGGTTGGACTGAAGCTTTCTTT. This translates into CASSLGGWTEAFF. V gene TRBV9 combines with J gene TRBJ1-1; the D gene is possibly TRBD1 (5 bases). The CDR3 has 13 amino acids. Germline V gene sequence: CDR1 SGDLS, CDR2 YYNGEE. With 4 bases removed from V and 5 bases from J, the gap between germline ends came to 12 bases.

This clonotype was counted at least ten times. The chain uses TRBV7-9 and TRBJ2-7; 7 bases fit TRBD1. V lost 5 bases, J lost 5 bases, and 12 bases stayed unmatched. Germline V gives CDR1 SEHNR, CDR2 FQNEAQ (reference sequence). The CDR3 length is 15 residues. The CDR3, as DNA: TGTGCCAGCAGCGACTACCGAGACAGGGCCCACGAGCAGTACTTC. Residues: CASSDYRDRAHEQYF. Complete variable domain (other parts from reference TRBV7-9 and TRBJ2-7): DTGVSQNPRHKITKRGQNVTFRCDPISEHNRLYWYRQTLGQGPEFLTYFQNEAQLEKSRLLSDRFSAERPKGSFSTLEIQRTEQGDSAMYLCASSDYRDRAHEQYFGPGTRLTVT.

The sample holds a few counts of this clonotype. The DNA for the CDR3 is TGCAGTGCTCAGCAGGGGAATCGTGAGCAGTTCTTC. Its translation: CSAQQGNREQFF. The chain uses TRBV20-1 and TRBJ2-1; weak D call: TRBD1 (6 bases). The CDR3 has 12 amino acids. The V end lost 5 bases, the J end lost 9 bases, and 14 bases lay between the germline ends. Germline V gives CDR1 DFQATT, CDR2 SNEGSKA (reference sequence).

This clonotype was seen a few times. The chain recombines TRBV7-9 with TRBJ1-1; D unclear. V lost 8 bases to trimming and J lost 1 base, with 14 bases between them. From germline, CDR1 is SEHNR and CDR2 FQNEAQ (reference sequence). The CDR3 consists of 14 residues. The CDR3 DNA is TGTGCCAGCGGGTTCGCCGGTTCGAACACTGAAGCTTTCTTT. Translating gives CASGFAGSNTEAFF.

The DNA of the CDR3 is TGTGCCAGCAGTTTCAGTAGCGGGGGCAGAGAGACCCAGTACTTC. Its protein is CASSFSSGGRETQYF. This chain uses TRBV27 with TRBJ2-5; 9 bases are a match to TRBD2. From germline, CDR1 is MNHEY and CDR2 SMNVEV (reference sequence). The CDR3 spans 15 residues. Trimming at V came to 3 bases and at J to 4 bases, leaving 6 bases not matched to a gene.

This clonotype was detected only a few times. The CDR3 sequence: CASSPGVGDTEAFF. CDR3 coding DNA: TGTGCCAGCAGCCCAGGGGTTGGGGACACTGAAGCTTTCTTT. This chain uses TRBV14 with TRBJ1-1, with a possible D match to TRBD1 (6 bases). V was shortened by 4 bases and J by 3 bases, with 12 bases between the two germline ends. The CDR3 runs 14 residues. CDR1 and CDR2 (germline): SGHDN, FVKESK. Using reference TRBV14 and TRBJ1-1 for the parts outside the CDR3, the full variable domain is EAGVTQFPSHSVIEKGQTVTLRCDPISGHDNLYWYRRVMGKEIKFLLHFVKESKQDESGMPNNRFLAERTGGTYSTLKVQPAELEDSGVYFCASSPGVGDTEAFFGQGTRLTVV.